This TCR beta chain was identified during a study of T cell repertoires in cytomegalovirus infection. The CDR3 is made up of 14 amino acids. Germline V lookup: CDR1 SGHVS, CDR2 FNYEAQ. V lost 10 bases to trimming and J lost 6 bases, with 19 bases between them. The study, taken as a whole, reports: The ex vivo response was dominated by HLA-C-restricted CMV-specific TCR beta clonotypes.

One entry per CDR3 protein results from TCRdb running MiXCR on the reads. The table includes 570,000 or so distinct CDR3 sequences, almost 40% detected once. On this clonotype itself: Its antigen is currently unknown.

This sequence was found in a human donor in good health (CMV status not recorded). Some clones in this sample may be carry-over from other donors' samples. Source: cultured PBMCs, taken from culture after CMV antigen stimulation. The chain couples TRBV7-6 to TRBJ2-1; possibly TRBD1 for D (8 bases). Here the CDR3 DNA reads TGTGCCACCTCCAACAGGGGGGGCGGCAATGAGCAGTTCTTC. It is translated as CATSNRGGGNEQFF.